This entry lists 27 T cell receptor beta chains sequenced from one sample in a study of blood T cell repertoires in COVID-19. TCRdb's table, derived via immunoSEQ multiplex PCR, lists solely in-frame clones and lacks some. The sample has more than 200,000 clones, 88% seen once. Sequenced sample: peripheral blood. Receptors were obtained from a man between 65 and 85 years old with acute or convalescent COVID-19.

This clone was seen once. The chain has TRBV6-5 and TRBJ1-1, with 7 bases matching TRBD1. The length of the CDR3 is 14 residues. CDR1 is MNHEY and CDR2 is SVGAGI in the germline V gene. V lost 5 bases, J lost 2 bases, and 5 bases stayed unmatched. This CDR3 is CASSRDSPNTEAFF. The CDR3 DNA follows: TGTGCCAGCAGTCGGGACAGCCCCAACACTGAAGCTTTCTTT.

The genes are TRBV11-2 and TRBJ1-1, with 9 bases identical to TRBD1. Losses at the gene ends were 5 bases for V and 4 bases for J; bases not matched to a gene: 2. Per the germline V gene, CDR1 is SGHAT and CDR2 is FQNNGV. This CDR3 has 13 amino acids. In DNA form, the CDR3 reads TGTGCCAGCAGCCGGGACAGGGTCACTGAAGCTTTCTTT. Its protein product is CASSRDRVTEAFF.

The genes are TRBV10-3 and TRBJ1-2, with unresolved D. There are 13 residues in the CDR3. V was pared by 5 bases and J by 8 bases, with 15 bases between. The germline V gene encodes CDR1 ENHRY and CDR2 SYGVKD. The DNA for the CDR3 is TGTGCCATCAGTCTCGATACAGCGGCGGGCTACACCTTC. This encodes CAISLDTAAGYTF.

V usage is TRBV5-1 and J usage is TRBJ1-2; D might be TRBD1 (6 bases). Germline V lookup: CDR1 SGHRS, CDR2 YFSETQ. The CDR3 has 15 residues. The germline V and J ends were trimmed by 3 bases and 1 base, with 13 bases remaining between them. CDR3 loop: CASSYQGQGNYGYTF. CDR3 coding DNA: TGCGCCAGCAGCTACCAGGGGCAGGGTAACTATGGCTACACCTTC.

The V and J genes are TRBV12-5 and TRBJ1-1; tentatively, D is TRBD1 (6 bases). The ends were cut back, 6 bases at V and 7 bases at J, with 18 bases in the middle. The CDR3 has 14 residues. The germline CDR1 and CDR2 sequences are LGHNT and FRNRAP. The CDR3 DNA sequence: TGTGCTAGTGGACTCGGACAGCCGACCGGTGAAGCTTTCTTT. Amino acid sequence: CASGLGQPTGEAFF.

V gene TRBV6-5 combines with J gene TRBJ1-4; unclear D gene. The CDR3 contains 14 residues. Deletions cut 2 bases from V and 5 bases from J, with 9 bases between. CDR1 is MNHEY and CDR2 is SVGAGI in the germline V gene. The CDR3 protein is CASSYGQPNEKLFF. The DNA of the CDR3 is TGTGCCAGCAGTTACGGGCAGCCAAATGAAAAACTGTTTTTT.

This chain connects TRBV7-9 to TRBJ1-2; 7 bases line up with TRBD1. Trimming took 5 bases from V and 5 from J; bases not matched to a gene: 11. Per germline, CDR1 SEHNR and CDR2 FQNEAQ (reference sequence). CDR3 size: 15 residues. The CDR3 bases are TGTGCCAGCAGCCCCGACAGGGTGGAAACTTATGGCTACACCTTC. Its translation: CASSPDRVETYGYTF. Using reference TRBV7-9 and TRBJ1-2 for the parts outside the CDR3, the full variable domain is DTGVSQNPRHKITKRGQNVTFRCDPISEHNRLYWYRQTLGQGPEFLTYFQNEAQLEKSRLLSDRFSAERPKGSFSTLEIQRTEQGDSAMYLCASSPDRVETYGYTFGSGTRLTVV.

The chain joins TRBV11-1 to TRBJ2-7; 8 bases are shared with TRBD2. After removal of 6 bases from V and 0 bases from J, the junction contained 7 bases not matched to a gene. This CDR3 is 15 amino acids long. CDR1 is SGHAT, CDR2 FQDESV, per germline (reference sequence). CDR3 amino acids: CASSPTSVTSYEQYF. The CDR3 coding sequence is TGTGCCAGCAGTCCGACTAGCGTGACCTCCTACGAGCAGTACTTC.

The chain carries TRBV10-1 and TRBJ2-2; D is uncertain. CDR1 and CDR2 from the germline V gene are WNHNN and SYGVQD (reference sequence). Trimming left V 7 bases short and J 4 bases short, with 7 bases between. There are 12 residues in the CDR3. This chain's CDR3 is CASTVGTGELFF. CDR3 in DNA: TGCGCCAGCACAGTTGGCACCGGGGAGCTGTTTTTT.

The genes are TRBV7-9 and TRBJ2-3, with D perhaps matching TRBD1 (6 bases). CDR3 size: 15 residues. V was trimmed by 5 bases and J by 3 bases, leaving 15 bases between them. The germline gives CDR1 SEHNR, CDR2 FQNEAQ (reference sequence). The CDR3, as DNA: TGTGCCAGCAGCCCCACAGGGAGAGGGACAGATACGCAGTATTTT. As protein: CASSPTGRGTDTQYF.

The rearrangement joins TRBV5-4 to TRBJ2-5; 10 positions agree with TRBD1. V was pared by 5 bases and J by 3 bases, with 4 bases of the junction left unmatched. The CDR3 spans 14 residues. Germline V gene lookup returns CDR1 SGHNT and CDR2 YYREEE (reference sequence). CDR3 region: CASRRTGGEETQYF. The CDR3 nucleotides read TGTGCCAGCAGAAGGACAGGGGGGGAAGAGACCCAGTACTTC. Supplemented by reference TRBV5-4 and TRBJ2-5, the full variable domain reads ETGVTQSPTHLIKTRGQQVTLRCSSQSGHNTVSWYQQALGQGPQFIFQYYREEENGRGNFPPRFSGLQFPNYSSELNVNALELDDSALYLCASRRTGGEETQYFGPGTRLLVL.

The chain couples TRBV10-3 to TRBJ1-2; D unclear. This CDR3 spans 12 amino acids. Germline V gene lookup returns CDR1 ENHRY and CDR2 SYGVKD. Trimming left V 8 bases short and J 5 bases short, with 12 bases between. The CDR3 nucleotides are TGTGCCATCTCAGGCGACGGTTATGGCTACACCTTC. This translates into CAISGDGYGYTF.

The V call is TRBV28, the J call TRBJ2-5; the D gene is possibly TRBD2 (5 bases). Germline CDR1 and CDR2: MDHEN and SYDVKM. With 2 bases removed from V and 5 bases from J, the gap between germline ends came to 12 bases. The CDR3 sequence is 14 residues long. The DNA for the CDR3 is TGTGCCAGCAGTTTAGGGCTAGCTCAGGAGACCCAGTACTTC. Translated: CASSLGLAQETQYF.

This clone showed up just a few times. This chain connects TRBV5-1 to TRBJ1-2; TRBD1 matches at 7 bases. The trim removed 3 bases at V and 8 bases at J, leaving 10 bases unmatched. Germline values: CDR1 SGHRS, CDR2 YFSETQ. This CDR3 is built from 14 residues. The CDR3 DNA follows: TGCGCCAGCAGCTCTGGCGGGACAGCCGGCGGCTACACCTTC. Translated, it gives CASSSGGTAGGYTF.

This chain uses TRBV5-4 with TRBJ2-1, with 8 bases matching TRBD2. Germline V CDR1 and CDR2: SGHNT, YYREEE (reference sequence). CDR3 length: 17 residues. After removal of 0 bases from V and 0 bases from J, the junction contained 5 bases not matched to a gene. The DNA for the CDR3 is TGTGCCAGCAGCTTGGAAGGCGGGGGGAGCTCCTACAATGAGCAGTTCTTC. It specifies CASSLEGGGSSYNEQFF.

The genes are TRBV28 and TRBJ2-6, with unresolved D. V was clipped by 6 bases and J by 3 bases, with 6 bases between them. The V gene's germline CDR1 is MDHEN and CDR2 SYDVKM. The CDR3 has 13 residues. The CDR3 protein is CASSPGGANVLTF. CDR3 nucleotide sequence: TGTGCCAGCAGCCCCGGTGGGGCCAACGTCCTGACTTTC.

The chain couples TRBV28 to TRBJ2-1, with D tentatively TRBD2 (5 bases). This CDR3 is built from 15 residues. Germline loops: CDR1 MDHEN, CDR2 SYDVKM. Trimming stripped 7 bases from V and 3 bases from J, with 16 bases between. CDR3: CASTSGIGLYNEQFF. The CDR3 coding sequence is TGTGCCAGCACCTCCGGGATAGGCCTCTACAATGAGCAGTTCTTC. Drawing the rest from reference TRBV28 and TRBJ2-1, the complete variable domain is DVKVTQSSRYLVKRTGEKVFLECVQDMDHENMFWYRQDPGLGLRLIYFSYDVKMKEKGDIPEGYSVSREKKERFSLILESASTNQTSMYLCASTSGIGLYNEQFFGPGTRLTVL.

The V call is TRBV5-6, the J call TRBJ2-7, with D perhaps matching TRBD1 (6 bases). V was shortened by 7 bases and J by 3 bases, with 23 bases between the two germline ends. CDR3 size: 16 residues. From germline, CDR1 is SGHDT and CDR2 YYEEEE. CDR3 nucleotides: TGTGCCAGCCATCCAACCACGACAGGCTTGGTCTACGAGCAGTACTTC. Translation: CASHPTTTGLVYEQYF.

V gene TRBV5-4 combines with J gene TRBJ2-7, with D possibly TRBD2 on 6 matching bases. The V and J ends lost 4 bases and 4 bases respectively, with 18 bases between them. CDR3 size: 15 residues. CDR1 and CDR2 (germline): SGHNT, YYREEE (reference sequence). Written as DNA, the CDR3 is TGTGCCAGCAGCACCAAATCGACTAGTAGGTACGAGCAGTACTTC. It translates to CASSTKSTSRYEQYF.

The chain is built from TRBV19 and TRBJ1-1; TRBD1 agrees at 11 bases. After removal of 5 bases from V and 1 base from J, the junction contained 6 bases not matched to a gene. This CDR3 spans 16 amino acids. CDR1 LNHDA and CDR2 SQIVND come from the germline V gene (reference sequence). CDR3 DNA sequence: TGTGCCAGTAGTCCGGACAGGGGGCGGAGGAACACTGAAGCTTTCTTT. Protein: CASSPDRGRRNTEAFF. The variable domain in full, completed from reference TRBV19 and TRBJ1-1, reads DGGITQSPKYLFRKEGQNVTLSCEQNLNHDAMYWYRQDPGQGLRLIYYSQIVNDFQKGDIAEGYSVSREKKESFPLTVTSAQKNPTAFYLCASSPDRGRRNTEAFFGQGTRLTVV.

A single count supports this clone. The V and J genes are TRBV7-9 and TRBJ2-1; maybe TRBD2 (5 bases). Per the germline V gene, CDR1 is SEHNR and CDR2 is FQNEAQ (reference sequence). The V end was cut by 5 bases, the J end by 6 bases, with 17 bases between. The CDR3 contains 15 residues. This chain's CDR3 is CASSHLRAGLNEQFF. The CDR3 region has the DNA TGTGCCAGCAGCCACCTCCGGGCGGGCCTCAATGAGCAGTTCTTC.

The rearrangement joins TRBV10-3 to TRBJ2-3, with D unresolved. V was clipped by 2 bases and J by 2 bases, with 5 bases between them. In germline, CDR1 is ENHRY, CDR2 SYGVKD. The CDR3 contains 13 residues. CDR3 sequence: CAISERYTDTQYF. Here the CDR3 DNA reads TGTGCCATCAGTGAGCGTTACACAGATACGCAGTATTTT.

V is TRBV19 and J is TRBJ2-2; TRBD2 matches at 9 bases. The CDR3 extends over 16 amino acids. Losses at the gene ends were 5 bases for V and 5 bases for J; bases not matched to a gene: 9. Germline values: CDR1 LNHDA, CDR2 SQIVND (reference sequence). CDR3 sequence (DNA): TGTGCCAGTAGTCCTGGGCGCGGGAGGGGAACCGGGGAGCTGTTTTTT. Protein: CASSPGRGRGTGELFF. Complete variable domain (other parts from reference TRBV19 and TRBJ2-2): DGGITQSPKYLFRKEGQNVTLSCEQNLNHDAMYWYRQDPGQGLRLIYYSQIVNDFQKGDIAEGYSVSREKKESFPLTVTSAQKNPTAFYLCASSPGRGRGTGELFFGEGSRLTVL.

The V call is TRBV19, the J call TRBJ1-6, with D possibly matching TRBD1 (5 bases). Trimming pared 6 bases from V and 0 bases from J, leaving 15 bases between. There are 17 residues in the CDR3. Germline V lookup: CDR1 LNHDA, CDR2 SQIVND (reference sequence). The CDR3 sequence: CASRSRGVSSYNSPLHF. CDR3 DNA: TGTGCCAGTAGGAGTCGGGGGGTGAGCTCCTATAATTCACCCCTCCACTTT.

The chain recombines TRBV9 with TRBJ2-7; TRBD2 matches 12 bases. There are 15 residues in the CDR3. The junction had 3 bases not matched to a gene; V was cut back by 1 base and J by 4 bases. In germline, CDR1 is SGDLS, CDR2 YYNGEE. CDR3 DNA sequence: TGTGCCAGCAGCGTATCTACTAGCGGGGGGTACGAGCAGTACTTC. Its protein is CASSVSTSGGYEQYF.

The CDR3 region is CASSLGPLAGVGDTQYF. In DNA form, the CDR3 reads TGTGCCAGCAGCTTAGGACCTCTGGCGGGAGTTGGAGATACGCAGTATTTT. J is TRBJ2-3 and V is TRBV11-3, with 7 bases matching TRBD2. Germline V gene data show CDR1 as SGHNT and CDR2 as YENEEA. CDR3 size: 17 residues. Trimming took 1 base from V and 5 from J; bases not matched to a gene: 12.

The chain links TRBV6-5 to TRBJ1-1; possible D gene TRBD1, 6 bases. Trimming left V 0 bases short and J 6 bases short, with 17 bases between. Germline V CDR1 and CDR2: MNHEY, SVGAGI. The CDR3 contains 16 residues. The CDR3 loop reads CASSYSTGGATPEAFF. The CDR3 DNA is TGTGCCAGCAGTTACTCGACGGGGGGCGCGACCCCTGAAGCTTTCTTT.